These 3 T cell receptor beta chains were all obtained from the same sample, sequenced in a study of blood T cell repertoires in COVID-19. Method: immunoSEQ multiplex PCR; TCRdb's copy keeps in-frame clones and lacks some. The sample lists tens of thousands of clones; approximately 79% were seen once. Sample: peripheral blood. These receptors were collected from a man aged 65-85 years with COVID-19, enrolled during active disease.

The CDR3 loop reads CASTHGQGFQETQYF. For the CDR3, the DNA is TGCGCCAGCACCCACGGGCAGGGCTTTCAAGAGACCCAGTACTTC. The chain employs TRBV5-1 and TRBJ2-5; TRBD1 is a possible D gene (5 bases). The germline V gene encodes CDR1 SGHRS and CDR2 YFSETQ. V lost 6 bases and J 2 bases, leaving 17 bases between the germline ends. The length of the CDR3 is 15 residues. Filled out from reference TRBV5-1 and TRBJ2-5, the complete variable domain reads KAGVTQTPRYLIKTRGQQVTLSCSPISGHRSVSWYQQTPGQGLQFLFEYFSETQRNKGNFPGRFSGRQFSNSRSEMNVSTLELGDSALYLCASTHGQGFQETQYFGPGTRLLVL.

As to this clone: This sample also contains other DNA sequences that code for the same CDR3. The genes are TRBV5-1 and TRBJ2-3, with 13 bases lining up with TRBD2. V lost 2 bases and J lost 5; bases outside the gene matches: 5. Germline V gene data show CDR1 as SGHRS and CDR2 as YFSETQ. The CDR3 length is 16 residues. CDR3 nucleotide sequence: TGCGCCAGCAGCTTTGGACTAGCGGGAGTAAAAGATACGCAGTATTTT. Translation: CASSFGLAGVKDTQYF.

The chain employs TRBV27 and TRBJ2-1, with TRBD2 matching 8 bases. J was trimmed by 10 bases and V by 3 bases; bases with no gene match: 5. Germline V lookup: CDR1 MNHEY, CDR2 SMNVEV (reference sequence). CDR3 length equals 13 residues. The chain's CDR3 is CASSFSGRGEQFF. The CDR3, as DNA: TGTGCCAGCAGTTTCAGCGGGAGAGGAGAGCAGTTCTTC.